This entry lists 23 T cell receptor beta chains sequenced from one sample in a study of T-cell memory formation after mild COVID-19 (dated by TCRdb to about 2021). Receptor amplification or capture employed 5' RACE. The instrument given in TCRdb is Illumina NovaSeq 6000. The public reads were reprocessed in TCRdb via fastp at Q25 and MiXCR, keeping in-frame beta chains. Rows with a matching CDR3 protein are joined into one entry that keeps the most common DNA and genes. The sample table contains approximately 350,000 distinct CDR3 sequences; only one count was recorded for around 28% of them. The top ten hold approximately 13% of the sample. Sequenced sample: PBMCs or a T cell subset sorted from them (not recorded which). These receptors were taken from an adult woman who had mild COVID-19 (a few samples of this study predate the infection). The sample titles of this study are shuffled in the database, so cell type and time point are left out; the donor was told from shared clones.

The rearrangement links TRBV25-1 to TRBJ2-1; 7 bases fit TRBD2. CDR3 length equals 11 residues. V gave up 8 bases and J gave up 11 bases; unmatched junction bases: 6. CDR1 and CDR2 from the germline V gene are MGHDK and SYGVNS. The CDR3 region is CASSPAGQQFF. Here the CDR3 DNA reads TGTGCCAGCTCTCCAGCGGGACAGCAGTTCTTC.

In its sample, this clonotype was seen a few times. CDR3 sequence reads: CASSGGPGNEQFF. The DNA of the CDR3 is TGTGCCAGCAGCGGCGGGCCAGGCAATGAGCAGTTCTTC. J is TRBJ2-1 and V is TRBV2, with a possible D match to TRBD2 (5 bases). From germline, CDR1 is SNHLY and CDR2 FYNNEI. The V gene lost 6 bases and the J gene lost 6 bases, with 12 bases spanning the gap. The CDR3 totals 13 residues.

In its sample, this clonotype was seen a few times. The chain couples TRBV5-6 to TRBJ2-3, with a tentative D call TRBD2 (6 bases). CDR1 and CDR2 from the germline V gene are SGHDT and YYEEEE. Trimming shortened V by 0 bases and J by 5 bases, and 10 bases separated the two germline ends. The CDR3 runs to 14 residues. The CDR3 DNA sequence: TGTGCCAGCAGCTTGGCGGGAGAGGGAGATACGCAGTATTTT. It encodes CASSLAGEGDTQYF.

This clonotype has just a few counts. This chain uses TRBV7-8 with TRBJ1-2; 8 bases match TRBD1. V dropped 3 bases and J dropped 3; count of bases not matched to a gene: 12. The CDR3 contains 17 residues. The germline CDR1 and CDR2 sequences are SGHVS and FQNEAQ. Written as DNA, the CDR3 is TGTGCCAGCAGCTTGACTAAAGACAGGGGTGAAGACTATGGCTACACCTTC. This translates into CASSLTKDRGEDYGYTF.

The V gene is TRBV24-1, the J gene TRBJ2-7, with a possible D match to TRBD1 (6 bases). This CDR3 region has 14 residues. Germline-derived CDR1 and CDR2 are KGHDR and SFDVKD. V lost 1 base, J lost 4 bases, and 10 bases lay in between. Here the CDR3 DNA reads TGTGCCACCAGTGATTTATCAAGGGGGTACGAGCAGTACTTC. Translated, it gives CATSDLSRGYEQYF.

The rearrangement links TRBV7-2 to TRBJ1-5; D perhaps matches TRBD1 (6 bases). Germline CDR1 reads SGHTA; CDR2 reads FQGNSA. Trimming shortened V by 1 base and J by 3 bases, and 10 bases separated the two germline ends. The CDR3 is made up of 15 amino acids. CDR3 region: CASSLGGTTNQPQHF. As DNA, the CDR3 is TGTGCCAGCAGCTTAGGGGGGACAACCAATCAGCCCCAGCATTTT.

The rearrangement links TRBV29-1 to TRBJ2-7; 7 bases map to TRBD1. The CDR3 runs to 13 residues. The germline V gene encodes CDR1 SQVTM and CDR2 ANQGSEA. The CDR3 here is CRGTGTVRGEQYF. CDR3 bases: TGCAGAGGAACCGGGACAGTCCGCGGCGAGCAGTACTTC.

The chain uses TRBV7-2 and TRBJ2-5; D may be TRBD2 (5 bases). Trimming pared 1 base from V and 6 bases from J, leaving 18 bases between. Germline CDR1 is SGHTA and CDR2 is FQGNSA. The CDR3 loop spans 16 amino acids. The CDR3 coding sequence is TGTGCCAGCAGCTTAGTTCCAGCGGACCCATGGAAGACCCAGTACTTC. Its translation: CASSLVPADPWKTQYF.

V and J are TRBV20-1 and TRBJ1-1, with TRBD1 matching 12 bases. There are 15 residues in the CDR3. The germline gives CDR1 DFQATT, CDR2 SNEGSKA (reference sequence). Trimming at V came to 6 bases and at J to 3 bases, leaving 8 bases not matched to a gene. CDR3 nucleotides: TGCAGTGCAATTACCGGGACAGGGGGCTACACTGAAGCTTTCTTT. Encoded protein: CSAITGTGGYTEAFF.

This clonotype was detected only a few times. The rearrangement links TRBV5-1 to TRBJ1-2; the match to TRBD1 covers 7 bases. The CDR3 has 15 residues. The junction had 6 bases not matched to a gene; V was cut back by 4 bases and J by 0 bases. Germline CDR1 SGHRS, CDR2 YFSETQ. CDR3 DNA sequence: TGCGCCAGCAGCCTGGGGGACAGTTCTAACTATGGCTACACCTTC. Its translation is CASSLGDSSNYGYTF.

This clonotype was seen a few times. The CDR3 loop reads CASSELTAAYNSPLHF. CDR3 bases: TGTGCCAGCAGCGAACTTACAGCAGCTTATAATTCACCCCTCCACTTT. This rearrangement joins TRBV2 to TRBJ1-6; no clear D. The CDR3 contains 16 residues. The germline CDR1 and CDR2 sequences are SNHLY and FYNNEI. With 6 bases removed from V and 4 bases from J, the gap between germline ends came to 16 bases.

The chain uses TRBV4-2 and TRBJ1-5; D is unresolved. V was cut by 1 base and J by 0 bases, with 10 bases left in between. Germline assignment: CDR1 LGHNA and CDR2 YNFKEQ. There are 16 residues in the CDR3. Written as DNA, the CDR3 is TGTGCCAGCAGCCAAGTAGGAGGCAATAGCAATCAGCCCCAGCATTTT. Its protein is CASSQVGGNSNQPQHF.

CDR3 nucleotides: TGTGCCAGCAGCCCGGGACAGATACGCACAGATACGCAGTATTTT. The encoded protein is CASSPGQIRTDTQYF. The chain combines TRBV2 with TRBJ2-3; 7 bases agree with TRBD1. Germline V gene data show CDR1 as SNHLY and CDR2 as FYNNEI. The trim removed 6 bases at V and 1 base at J, leaving 7 bases unmatched. The CDR3 length is 15 residues.

This clonotype was found a few times. V and J are TRBV24-1 and TRBJ2-7, with D tentatively TRBD1 (6 bases). In germline, CDR1 is KGHDR, CDR2 SFDVKD. The V gene lost 9 bases and the J gene lost 4 bases, with 15 bases spanning the gap. The CDR3 spans 13 residues. CDR3 region: CATSNSGVYEQYF. In DNA, the CDR3 is TGTGCCACCTCAAATTCAGGGGTATACGAGCAGTACTTC.

This chain's CDR3 is CASSPPEGGFTGELFF. CDR3 bases: TGTGCCAGCAGTCCCCCTGAAGGGGGTTTCACCGGGGAGCTGTTTTTT. This chain joins TRBV25-1 and TRBJ2-2; tentatively, D is TRBD1 (6 bases). This CDR3 is built from 16 residues. Trimming took off 5 bases at V and 4 bases at J, with 17 bases between the two ends. Germline-derived CDR1 and CDR2 are MGHDK and SYGVNS. Combining the CDR3 with reference TRBV25-1 and TRBJ2-2 gives the whole variable domain EADIYQTPRYLVIGTGKKITLECSQTMGHDKMYWYQQDPGMELHLIHYSYGVNSTEKGDLSSESTVSRIRTEHFPLTLESARPSHTSQYLCASSPPEGGFTGELFFGEGSRLTVL.

This chain connects TRBV9 to TRBJ2-7, with 8 bases that match TRBD2. The CDR3 loop spans 15 amino acids. V lost 4 bases to trimming and J lost 3 bases; unmatched junction nucleotides: 9. CDR1 and CDR2 (germline): SGDLS, YYNGEE. The CDR3 loop is CASSTDAGGYYEQYF. The CDR3 nucleotides read TGTGCCAGCAGCACCGACGCGGGGGGTTACTACGAGCAGTACTTC. The variable domain in full, with the rest retrieved from reference TRBV9 and TRBJ2-7, is DSGVTQTPKHLITATGQRVTLRCSPRSGDLSVYWYQQSLDQGLQFLIQYYNGEERAKGNILERFSAQQFPDLHSELNLSSLELGDSALYFCASSTDAGGYYEQYFGPGTRLTVT.

This clonotype appeared a few times. J is TRBJ2-5 and V is TRBV20-1; 8 bases fit TRBD1. Per the germline V gene, CDR1 is DFQATT and CDR2 is SNEGSKA (reference sequence). CDR3 size: 12 residues. Unmatched junction bases numbered 7, after V lost 8 bases and J lost 5 bases. The CDR3 sequence is CSTTGGWETQYF. DNA of the CDR3: TGCAGTACAACAGGGGGATGGGAGACCCAGTACTTC.

This clonotype was counted a few times. V gene TRBV15 combines with J gene TRBJ2-7; 10 positions agree with TRBD1. Germline loops: CDR1 LNHNV, CDR2 YYDKDF (reference sequence). The CDR3 runs 13 residues. Unmatched junction bases numbered 6, after V lost 6 bases and J lost 7 bases. CDR3 nucleotides: TGTGCCACCAGGAGGACAGGGGGGGGAGAGCAGTACTTC. It yields the protein CATRRTGGGEQYF. The complete variable domain, with remaining parts taken from reference TRBV15 and TRBJ2-7, reads DAMVIQNPRYQVTQFGKPVTLSCSQTLNHNVMYWYQQKSSQAPKLLFHYYDKDFNNEADTPDNFQSRRPNTSFCFLDIRSPGLGDTAMYLCATRRTGGGEQYFGPGTRLTVT.

The chain employs TRBV20-1 and TRBJ2-2; D might be TRBD1 or TRBD2, each matching 6 bases. CDR3 length: 16 amino acids. The V gene's germline CDR1 is DFQATT and CDR2 SNEGSKA (reference sequence). V was pared by 6 bases and J by 0 bases, with 17 bases between. This chain's CDR3 is CSARRGETPNTGELFF. The DNA of the CDR3 is TGCAGTGCCCGTAGGGGGGAAACACCGAACACCGGGGAGCTGTTTTTT.

V is TRBV6-1 and J is TRBJ2-7, with D tentatively TRBD1 (6 bases). This CDR3 spans 14 amino acids. Germline V gene sequence: CDR1 MNHNS, CDR2 SASEGT. Between the trimmed V and J ends, which lost 6 bases and 4 bases, there was a span of 16 bases. The CDR3 spells CASRYREEGYEQYF. The CDR3 nucleotides read TGTGCCAGCAGGTACAGGGAAGAGGGTTACGAGCAGTACTTC.

There are many counts of this clonotype. This chain links TRBV5-5 with TRBJ2-7; TRBD1 matches 7 bases. This CDR3 is built from 15 residues. From germline, CDR1 is SGHKS and CDR2 YYEKEE (reference sequence). With V trimmed by 5 bases and J by 0 bases, 8 bases remained unmatched. In DNA, the CDR3 is TGTGCCAGCAGTTCTAGGGGGCCTATCTCCTACGAGCAGTACTTC. This codes for CASSSRGPISYEQYF. The full variable domain, with the rest looked up from reference TRBV5-5 and TRBJ2-7, is DAGVTQSPTHLIKTRGQQVTLRCSPISGHKSVSWYQQVLGQGPQFIFQYYEKEERGRGNFPDRFSARQFPNYSSELNVNALLLGDSALYLCASSSRGPISYEQYFGPGTRLTVT.

This clonotype was observed a handful of times. The chain employs TRBV10-3 and TRBJ2-1, with 10 nucleotides matching TRBD2. CDR3 size: 15 residues. V shed 6 bases and J 7 bases; nucleotides not matched to a gene: 9. CDR1 ENHRY and CDR2 SYGVKD come from the germline V gene. In DNA form, the CDR3 reads TGTGCCATCAGGCAAAGCGGGGGGGCCAGGAATGAGCAGTTCTTC. The encoded protein is CAIRQSGGARNEQFF.

This clonotype was seen more than once but under ten times. V is TRBV9 and J is TRBJ2-3; D is uncertain. The CDR3 is 13 residues long. Germline V gene sequence: CDR1 SGDLS, CDR2 YYNGEE. The germline V and J ends were trimmed by 6 bases and 3 bases, with 11 bases remaining between them. As DNA, the CDR3 is TGTGCCAGCAACCCCCTGGGGACAGATACGCAGTATTTT. Its translation is CASNPLGTDTQYF.